Below, 2 T cell receptor beta chains from the same sample are listed, as sequenced in a study of CD8 T cells in ankylosing spondylitis. TCRdb reprocessed the 5' RACE reads with MiXCR, giving one entry per CDR3 protein. The repertoire holds 350,000 or so distinct CDR3 sequences, with 8% as singletons. Study results and caveats: For ankylosing spondylitis blood, a TCR beta motif of 8 or 9 highly homologous variants appeared characteristic.

Their cognate antigens are unknown. The specimen sequenced was blood, either unsorted or a sorted T cell fraction (not recorded which). The receptors stem from a male donor with ankylosing spondylitis.

The gene calls are TRBV10-3 and TRBJ2-1, with 8 bases aligning to TRBD2. V lost 6 bases and J lost 8; bases outside the gene matches: 6. Germline values: CDR1 ENHRY, CDR2 SYGVKD. CDR3 size: 13 residues. The CDR3 loop is CAISLAGMDEQFF. The CDR3 DNA reads TGTGCCATCAGCTTAGCGGGAATGGATGAGCAGTTCTTC.

This clonotype was detected ten times or more. This sequence joins TRBV2 and TRBJ1-6, with a tentative D call TRBD1 (5 bases). The CDR3 spans 13 residues. V lost 6 bases and J 6 bases, leaving 9 bases between the germline ends. Germline V gene lookup returns CDR1 SNHLY and CDR2 FYNNEI. This CDR3 reads CASSLDSNSPLHF. The CDR3 DNA is TGTGCCAGCAGCCTTGACAGTAATTCACCCCTCCACTTT.